Below are 22 T cell receptor beta chains sequenced from a single sample in a study of cytomegalovirus exposure and HLA in healthy donors. Vbeta (60) and Jbeta (13) primers were used in the PCR. TCRdb's table, derived via immunoSEQ multiplex PCR, lists solely in-frame clones and lacks some. The repertoire has roughly 140,000 clones, 65% to 90% of them found once; the top ten carry approximately 6.3%. The sample comprised PBMCs. The receptors come from a woman in her fifties or sixties in good health and CMV-seropositive.

The chain employs TRBV9 and TRBJ1-4, with TRBD1 matching over 10 bases. With 1 base clipped from V and 7 bases from J, the junction kept 16 bases outside the gene matches. Germline CDR1 reads SGDLS; CDR2 reads YYNGEE. This CDR3 has 19 residues. CDR3 nucleotides: TGTGCCAGCAGCGTAAACTTAGACGATTGGGGACAGGGGAGTGAAAAACTGTTTTTT. This sequence encodes CASSVNLDDWGQGSEKLFF.

V is TRBV4-3 and J is TRBJ1-1; no clear D. V was trimmed by 0 bases and J by 3 bases, leaving 11 bases between them. The CDR3 sequence is 15 residues long. Germline V gene sequence: CDR1 LGHNA, CDR2 YSLEER. This CDR3 reads CASSQDAGYDTEAFF. In DNA form, the CDR3 reads TGCGCCAGCAGCCAAGATGCGGGGTATGACACTGAAGCTTTCTTT.

For the CDR3, the DNA is TGTGCCAGCAGCTTAGCTACAGGGTTGGCTTCACCCCTCCACTTT. Its protein product is CASSLATGLASPLHF. V is TRBV7-9 and J is TRBJ1-6; a weak D match, TRBD1 (6 bases). The CDR3 is 15 residues long. Germline V gene data show CDR1 as SEHNR and CDR2 as FQNEAQ (reference sequence). V dropped 0 bases and J dropped 9 bases, with 12 bases sitting between them.

The chain recombines TRBV2 with TRBJ2-2; 8 nucleotides align to TRBD1. After removal of 6 bases from V and 0 bases from J, the junction contained 3 bases not matched to a gene. Looked up from germline, CDR1 is SNHLY and CDR2 is FYNNEI. This CDR3 contains 15 residues. The CDR3 sequence: CASSETGANTGELFF. In DNA form, the CDR3 reads TGTGCCAGCAGCGAGACAGGGGCGAACACCGGGGAGCTGTTTTTT.

V is TRBV7-8 and J is TRBJ2-1; TRBD2 agrees at 9 bases. The CDR3 is 16 amino acids. With V trimmed by 3 bases and J by 7 bases, 10 bases remained unmatched. The germline V gene encodes CDR1 SGHVS and CDR2 FQNEAQ. CDR3 residues: CASSFLAGSSRNEQFF. The CDR3 DNA follows: TGTGCCAGCAGCTTTCTAGCGGGGAGTTCTAGGAATGAGCAGTTCTTC.

This chain joins TRBV5-1 and TRBJ1-1; D is unclear. The CDR3 totals 13 residues. V dropped 0 bases and J dropped 7 bases, with 10 bases sitting between them. Germline V gives CDR1 SGHRS, CDR2 YFSETQ. CDR3 bases: TGCGCCAGCAGCTTGGCCCAACAGAGTGAAGCTTTCTTT. Its protein is CASSLAQQSEAFF.

This chain uses TRBV18 with TRBJ2-1; no reliable D call. Deletions cut 3 bases from V and 4 bases from J, with 13 bases between. CDR1 is KGHSH and CDR2 is LQKENI in the germline V gene. This CDR3 spans 15 amino acids. This CDR3 is CASSPGQNPYNEQFF. CDR3 sequence (DNA): TGTGCCAGCTCACCTGGGCAGAACCCATACAATGAGCAGTTCTTC.

Concerning this clone itself: Germline is not matched at one junction end, which may reflect a read error. The chain joins TRBV7-2 to TRBJ2-7, with D perhaps TRBD2 (6 bases). The germline gives CDR1 SGHTA, CDR2 FQGNSA. This CDR3 is 15 amino acids long. CDR3 nucleotides: TGTGCCAGCAGCTTAATCCCGGCGGAGGGCCACGAGAAGTACTTC. Translation gives CASSLIPAEGHEKYF.

The gene calls are TRBV7-9 and TRBJ1-3; D might be TRBD1 (6 bases). In germline, CDR1 is SEHNR, CDR2 FQNEAQ (reference sequence). V was shortened by 0 bases and J by 2 bases, with 11 bases between the two germline ends. CDR3 length equals 16 residues. The CDR3 bases are TGTGCCAGCAGCTTAGCTCAGGGGACACCTGGAAACACCATATATTTT. Amino acid sequence: CASSLAQGTPGNTIYF.

The chain combines TRBV5-1 with TRBJ2-3, with TRBD1 matching 7 bases. CDR3 size: 14 residues. Germline V gene sequence: CDR1 SGHRS, CDR2 YFSETQ. With V trimmed by 2 bases and J by 4 bases, 4 bases remained unmatched. The CDR3, as DNA: TGCGCCAGCAGCTTAGACAGGGTGGCAGATACGCAGTATTTT. Translated: CASSLDRVADTQYF.

This chain joins TRBV7-9 and TRBJ2-3; D uncertain. The CDR3 length is 16 residues. Germline V CDR1 and CDR2: SEHNR, FQNEAQ (reference sequence). Trimming cost V 5 bases and J 1 base, with 16 bases left between them. In nucleotides, the CDR3 is TGTGCCAGCAGCCCGTTACAAGGCCAGGGCACAGATACGCAGTATTTT. It translates to CASSPLQGQGTDTQYF.

V gene TRBV6-1 combines with J gene TRBJ2-7, with TRBD2 as a possible D gene (5 bases). Between the trimmed V and J ends, which lost 8 bases and 3 bases, there was a span of 17 bases. The CDR3 totals 14 residues. The germline gives CDR1 MNHNS, CDR2 SASEGT. CDR3 sequence reads: CASLEGSAVYEQYF. The CDR3 nucleotides are TGTGCCAGCCTAGAGGGATCTGCGGTCTACGAGCAGTACTTC.

V is TRBV6-1 and J is TRBJ1-3; TRBD1 aligns across 9 bases. Germline loops: CDR1 MNHNS, CDR2 SASEGT. V lost 8 bases, J lost 5 bases, and 7 bases stayed unmatched. The CDR3 runs 14 residues. CDR3 in DNA: TGTGCCAGCGGGGACAGGGAAAATAGAAACACCATATATTTT. Protein product: CASGDRENRNTIYF.

The chain links TRBV12-1 to TRBJ2-7; TRBD1 was called by the table and not checked on the DNA. TRBV12-1 is annotated as a pseudogene. This CDR3 spans 13 amino acids. This CDR3 is CATTYRASYEQYF. The CDR3 DNA is TGTGCCACGACCTACAGGGCGAGCTACGAGCAGTACTTC.

The rearrangement uses TRBV27 and TRBJ2-7; TRBD1 matches 7 bases. Per germline, CDR1 MNHEY and CDR2 SMNVEV (reference sequence). With 3 bases clipped from V and 2 bases from J, the junction kept 4 bases outside the gene matches. The CDR3 contains 14 residues. DNA of the CDR3: TGTGCCAGCAGTTTGGGACAGTCTGCCTACGAGCAGTACTTC. Translated, it gives CASSLGQSAYEQYF.

In DNA form, the CDR3 reads TGTGCCTGGAGTTCGTTCCAGGGAACAGATACGCAGTATTTT. Protein sequence: CAWSSFQGTDTQYF. The J gene is TRBJ2-3, the V gene TRBV30; perhaps TRBD1 as D (5 bases). The V gene lost 2 bases and the J gene lost 3 bases, with 12 bases spanning the gap. CDR3 length equals 14 residues. From germline, CDR1 is GTSNPN and CDR2 SVGIG (reference sequence).

The chain carries TRBV4-3 and TRBJ1-2, with TRBD1 matching over 7 bases. The length of the CDR3 is 15 residues. Trimming at V came to 0 bases and at J to 4 bases, leaving 5 bases not matched to a gene. Germline lookup yields CDR1 LGHNA and CDR2 YSLEER. CDR3 sequence reads: CASSQEGTDLYGYTF. For the CDR3, the DNA is TGCGCCAGCAGCCAAGAAGGGACAGACCTCTATGGCTACACCTTC.

The chain carries TRBV5-4 and TRBJ2-6, with D perhaps TRBD2 (5 bases). Trimming removed 4 bases at V and 3 bases at J, with 8 bases between. The CDR3 contains 14 residues. In germline, CDR1 is SGHNT, CDR2 YYREEE (reference sequence). Here the CDR3 reads CASSTRDGANVLTF. CDR3 sequence (DNA): TGTGCCAGCAGCACTAGGGATGGGGCCAACGTCCTGACTTTC.

CDR3 DNA sequence: TGCAGTGCTCAGGAGGGGGATACGCAGTATTTT. Its protein is CSAQEGDTQYF. The V gene is TRBV20-1, the J gene TRBJ2-3; tentatively, D is TRBD2 (6 bases). The CDR3 contains 11 residues. V lost 5 bases and J 6 bases, leaving 9 bases between the germline ends. Germline-derived CDR1 and CDR2 are DFQATT and SNEGSKA (reference sequence).

The chain is built from TRBV18 and TRBJ2-7; 8 bases match TRBD2. The CDR3 totals 16 residues. V lost 2 bases and J lost 3; bases outside the gene matches: 9. Per the germline V gene, CDR1 is KGHSH and CDR2 is LQKENI. CDR3 loop: CASSPYASGGVYEQYF. The DNA of the CDR3 is TGTGCCAGCTCACCATATGCCAGCGGGGGAGTCTACGAGCAGTACTTC.

This sequence joins TRBV7-2 and TRBJ2-1; TRBD2 aligns across 9 bases. This CDR3 comprises 14 residues. Germline V gives CDR1 SGHTA, CDR2 FQGNSA. The V segment lost 1 base and the J segment 5 bases; nucleotides outside the gene matches: 0. This chain's CDR3 is CASSLERGDNEQFF. In DNA, the CDR3 is TGTGCCAGCAGCTTAGAGCGGGGGGACAATGAGCAGTTCTTC.

The rearrangement links TRBV27 to TRBJ2-2; 11 bases match TRBD2. Germline loops: CDR1 MNHEY, CDR2 SMNVEV (reference sequence). Trimming removed 2 bases from V and 4 bases from J; junction bases left unmatched: 3. The length of the CDR3 is 16 residues. In DNA form, the CDR3 reads TGTGCCAGCAGTTTAACTAGCGGGGGAGGCACCGGGGAGCTGTTTTTT. It translates to CASSLTSGGGTGELFF.